Included here is one T cell receptor beta chain sequence, with context. Its antigen remains unknown. These data are taken from a study of T cells in Graves' hyperthyroidism and ophthalmopathy. General observations from the study: Most clonotypes expanded in thyroid above 0.001 were likewise present in blood.

CDR1 and CDR2 (germline): MNHNS, SASEGT. CDR3 length: 20 amino acids. Trimming cost V 1 base and J 6 bases; bases outside gene matches: 19. The investigators amplified TCR beta CDR3 regions from RNA transcripts. The HTBI primer set drove a first-round RT-PCR of the TCR CDR3. MiXCR, applied by TCRdb to the multiplex PCR reads, yields one record per CDR3 protein. The sample comprises around 690,000 distinct CDR3 sequences, less than 25% of which are singletons, and roughly a third rests with the top ten. The sequencing sample was made of blood. This sequence was found in a man aged 30-40 years with Graves' ophthalmopathy. The V gene is TRBV6-1, the J gene TRBJ2-3, with 10 bases identical to TRBD2. CDR3 in DNA: TGTGCCAGCAGTGAAGTCGTAGGGGCTCCTAGCGGGGGCCTCACGGATACGCAGTATTTT. Amino acids: CASSEVVGAPSGGLTDTQYF.